The rows below give T cell receptor beta chains drawn from one sample of a study of control samples from healthy donors and cancer patients. The protocol was immunoSEQ multiplex PCR, while the TCRdb copy is restricted to in-frame clones and leaves out a portion. The sample carries 150,000 to 200,000 clones, approximately 91% recorded once. The sample was blood. The origin of the receptors is a woman in her thirties or forties in good health. CDR3s include the opening cysteine and the closing phenylalanine or tryptophan. The D gene is left open where the match is weak. Not all rows give a size; the values are once, few, many and, for expanded clones, a class.

V gene	D gene	J gene	clone size	CDR3 DNA	CDR3 protein
TRBV6-6	NA	TRBJ1-1	NA	TGTGCCAGCAGTTACGGGGGCGAGAACACTGAAGCTTTCTTT	CASSYGGENTEAFF
TRBV5-1	NA	TRBJ1-1	NA	TGCGCCAGCAGCTTGGAAGGGATCTCTGAAGCTTTCTTT	CASSLEGISEAFF
TRBV1	NA	TRBJ2-5	once	TGCACCAGCAGCCTCTCTATCGGGACTAGCGGGGGGGCCAAGGAGACCCAGTACTTC	CTSSLSIGTSGGAKETQYF
TRBV2	NA	TRBJ2-3	NA	TGTGCCAGCAGTGAAGAGGGGACAAGCACAGATACGCAGTATTTT	CASSEEGTSTDTQYF
TRBV12-3/TRBV12-4	NA	TRBJ1-4	NA	TGTGCCAGCAGTCGCGGAAATCAACTGTTTTTT	CASSRGNQLFF
TRBV28	NA	TRBJ1-1	NA	TGTGCCAGCAGGGGTGGGGGACGGACTGAAGCTTTCTTT	CASRGGGRTEAFF
TRBV2	NA	TRBJ2-1	NA	TGTGCCAGCAGTGGGAGTTACAATGAGCAGTTCTTC	CASSGSYNEQFF
TRBV6-5	TRBD2	TRBJ2-3	NA	TGTGCCAGCAGTAGGACTAGCGGGGGGGATACGCAGTATTTT	CASSRTSGGDTQYF
TRBV28	NA	TRBJ1-2	many	TGTGCCAGCAGCCGAGACACACGGTATGGCTACACCTTC	CASSRDTRYGYTF
TRBV5-1	NA	TRBJ2-4	NA	TGCGCCAGCAGTACTGGGGGGGCCTCAGCCAAAAACATTCAGTACTTC	CASSTGGASAKNIQYF
TRBV6-6	TRBD1	TRBJ2-7	NA	TGTGCCAGCAGTAAGCCGGGACAGGGGGCTCCAGGGCAGTACTTC	CASSKPGQGAPGQYF
TRBV4-1	NA	TRBJ2-7	NA	TGCGCCAGCAGCCAAGAGGAGGCCTACGAGCAGTACTTC	CASSQEEAYEQYF
TRBV7-9	TRBD1	TRBJ2-1	NA	TGTGCCAGCACCTACCGACAGGGTGAGCAGTTCTTC	CASTYRQGEQFF
TRBV4-1	TRBD1	TRBJ1-2	once	TGCGCCAGCAGCCAAGACAGGGGGGTGTACTATGGCTACACCTTC	CASSQDRGVYYGYTF
TRBV29-1	NA	TRBJ2-5	NA	TGCAGCGTATCCGGTGGGGCGGAGGAAGAGACCCAGTACTTC	CSVSGGAEEETQYF
TRBV3-1/TRBV3-2	NA	TRBJ1-2	NA	TGTGCCAGCAGCCAAGAGGGAGGGTATTACTATGGCTACACCTTC	CASSQEGGYYYGYTF
TRBV27	TRBD1	TRBJ1-5	NA	TGTGCCAGCAGGGAAACCAGGGGGGATCAGCCCCAGCATTTT	CASRETRGDQPQHF
TRBV21-1	NA	TRBJ1-1	NA	TGTGCCAGCAGCAAAGGAGCGGGGAGGGATAACACTGAAGCTTTCTTT	CASSKGAGRDNTEAFF
TRBV6-5	TRBD1	TRBJ1-2	few	TGTGCCAGCAGTTACTCGAGGACAGGGGGCTTCTATGGCTACACCTTC	CASSYSRTGGFYGYTF
TRBV27	TRBD1	TRBJ2-3	NA	TGTGCCAGCAGTTTATCCCAGGGGGCAGGCAGCGTTTTT	CASSLSQGAGSVF
TRBV11-2	NA	TRBJ1-1	NA	TGTGCCAGCACCCCCTCGGACGGCACTGAAGCTTTCTTT	CASTPSDGTEAFF
TRBV28	TRBD1	TRBJ1-5	NA	TGTGCCAGCAGCCCGACAGGGAATCGATTTAGCAATCAGCCCCAGCATTTT	CASSPTGNRFSNQPQHF
TRBV6-6	NA	TRBJ2-5	NA	TGTGCCAGCAGACGACAGGGAGGAGAGACCCAGTACTTC	CASRRQGGETQYF
TRBV12-3/TRBV12-4	NA	TRBJ1-1	NA	TGTGCCAGCAGTCCCAGAATGAACACTGAAGCTTTCTTT	CASSPRMNTEAFF
TRBV2	NA	TRBJ2-7	NA	TGTGCCAGCAGCCCCCCGGGACGGATGGTCCCCTACGAGCAGTACTTC	CASSPPGRMVPYEQYF
TRBV4-1	TRBD1	TRBJ1-2	NA	TGCGCCAGCAGCCAAGATTTGACAGGGAGCGGCTACACCTTC	CASSQDLTGSGYTF
TRBV10-2	NA	TRBJ2-6	once	TGCGCCAGCAGTGGGGGGCTCTCTGGGGCCAACGTCCTGACTTTC	CASSGGLSGANVLTF
TRBV5-1	TRBD1	TRBJ2-7	NA	TGCGCCAGCAGCTTTTCAGACAGGGAAAAGGGCGAGCAGTACTTC	CASSFSDREKGEQYF
TRBV3-1/TRBV3-2	NA	TRBJ1-5	NA	TGTGCCAGCAGCCAAGATCTTCAGGGACAGCCCCAGCATTTT	CASSQDLQGQPQHF
TRBV6-4	NA	TRBJ2-2	NA	TGTGCCAGCAGTGACGGGGATACCGGGGAGCTGTTTTTT	CASSDGDTGELFF
TRBV24-1	NA	TRBJ1-4	NA	TGTGCCACCAGACAGTTCCTTAATGAAAAACTGTTTTTT	CATRQFLNEKLFF
TRBV18	TRBD1	TRBJ1-4	NA	TGTGCCAGCTCACCGGACAGGGTTGAAAAACTGTTTTTT	CASSPDRVEKLFF
TRBV5-1	TRBD1	TRBJ1-2	NA	TGCGCCAGCAGCTTGGTGCCTCCCGACAGGGCCGGCTACACCTTC	CASSLVPPDRAGYTF
TRBV2	TRBD1	TRBJ1-5	NA	TGTGCCAGCAGTGCACAGGGGGGTTATCAGCCCCAGCATTTT	CASSAQGGYQPQHF
TRBV12-3/TRBV12-4	NA	TRBJ1-1	NA	TGTGCCAGCAGCTGGGGGTCCTATTCTGAAGCTTTCTTT	CASSWGSYSEAFF
TRBV3-1/TRBV3-2	NA	TRBJ1-5	once	TGTGCCAGCAGCCAAGGTTTGTTGGGCCAGCCCCAGCATTTT	CASSQGLLGQPQHF
TRBV6-5	NA	TRBJ2-1	NA	TGTGCCAGCAGTTACGGGCTTAACAATGAGCAGTTCTTC	CASSYGLNNEQFF
TRBV7-6	NA	TRBJ1-4	NA	TGTGCCAGCAGTGGCGGAGGTATGGGAAAACTGTTTTTT	CASSGGGMGKLFF
TRBV18	NA	TRBJ1-2	NA	TGTGCCAGCACGCGAACAGAGGGAATTCAGTATGGCTACACCTTC	CASTRTEGIQYGYTF
TRBV6-5	NA	TRBJ2-5	NA	TGTGCCAGCAGCATTATGCAGGGAGCAGAGACCCAGTACTTC	CASSIMQGAETQYF
TRBV2	NA	TRBJ2-5	NA	TGTGCCAGCAGTGGCGGAGGGGACCAGTACTTC	CASSGGGDQYF
TRBV3-1/TRBV3-2	NA	TRBJ1-1	few	TGTGCCAGCAGCTCCAGGGAGGGGCTAACTGAAGCTTTCTTT	CASSSREGLTEAFF
TRBV13	TRBD2	TRBJ2-5	NA	TGTGCCAGCAGCACAAGACTAGCGGGGGGGCAGACCCAGTACTTC	CASSTRLAGGQTQYF
TRBV6-4	NA	TRBJ2-3	NA	TGTGCCAGCAGTGTCATGGCTAGCACAGATACGCAGTATTTT	CASSVMASTDTQYF
TRBV3-1/TRBV3-2	NA	TRBJ1-3	NA	TGTGCCAGCAGCCAACAGTGGGACGCAAACACCATATATTTT	CASSQQWDANTIYF